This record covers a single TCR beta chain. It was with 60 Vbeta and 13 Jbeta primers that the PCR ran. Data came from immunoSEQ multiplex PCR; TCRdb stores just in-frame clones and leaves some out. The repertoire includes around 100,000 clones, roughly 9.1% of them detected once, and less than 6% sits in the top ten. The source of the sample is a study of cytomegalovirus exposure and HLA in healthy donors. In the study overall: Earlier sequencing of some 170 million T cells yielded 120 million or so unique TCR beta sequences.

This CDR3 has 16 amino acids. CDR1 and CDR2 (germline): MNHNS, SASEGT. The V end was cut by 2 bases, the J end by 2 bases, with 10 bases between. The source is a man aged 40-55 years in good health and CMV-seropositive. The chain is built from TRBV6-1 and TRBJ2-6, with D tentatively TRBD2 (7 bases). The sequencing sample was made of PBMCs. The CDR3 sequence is CASSEWGGTGANVLTF. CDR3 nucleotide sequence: TGTGCCAGCAGTGAATGGGGGGGCACTGGGGCCAACGTCCTGACTTTC.